The T cell receptor (beta chain) under discussion was sequenced for a study of OX40 agonist ivuxolimab in advanced cancers. Study summary: Patients got intravenous ivuxolimab at 0.01 to 10 mg/kg every 2 weeks. Partial responses occurred in three patients (one hepatocellular carcinoma, two cutaneous melanoma).

The study, taken as a whole, reports: At 0.1 to 3.0 mg/kg and by week 6, CD4+ and CD8+ T cells in the blood had expanded clonally. Among T cells, CD8+ cells averaged more expanded clones than CD4+ cells.

To note about this clone: Its antigen remains unknown.

The assay was immunoSEQ multiplex PCR, and TCRdb's table has in-frame clones only and misses some. The sample consists of some 16,000 clones, more than 65% of them appearing once. Between the trimmed V and J ends, which lost 1 base and 2 bases, there was a span of 23 bases. Germline CDR1 reads SGHTA; CDR2 reads FQGNSA. This CDR3 contains 19 residues. This sequence joins TRBV7-2 and TRBJ1-2; a weak D match, TRBD1 (5 bases). Sequenced material: CD4+ or CD8+ T cells sorted from blood, taken in a trial of the OX40 agonist ivuxolimab. This receptor was taken from an adult with an advanced solid tumor such as melanoma, head and neck, liver or kidney cancer. CDR3 in amino acids: CASSLVIGPGLTENYGYTF. CDR3 sequence (DNA): TGTGCCAGCAGCTTAGTTATAGGGCCGGGCCTGACAGAAAACTATGGCTACACCTTC.